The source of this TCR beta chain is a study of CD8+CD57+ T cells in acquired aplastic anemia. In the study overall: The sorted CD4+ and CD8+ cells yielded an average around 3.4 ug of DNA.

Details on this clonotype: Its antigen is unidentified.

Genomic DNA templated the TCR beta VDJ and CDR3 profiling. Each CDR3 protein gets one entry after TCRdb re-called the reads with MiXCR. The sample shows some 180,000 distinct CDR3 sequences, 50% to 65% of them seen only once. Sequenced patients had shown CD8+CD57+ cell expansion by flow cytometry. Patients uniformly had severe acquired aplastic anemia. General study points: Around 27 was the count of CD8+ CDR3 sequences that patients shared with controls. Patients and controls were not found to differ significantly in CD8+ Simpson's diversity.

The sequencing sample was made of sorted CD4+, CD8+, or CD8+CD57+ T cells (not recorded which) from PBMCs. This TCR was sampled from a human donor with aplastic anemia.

The CDR3 spells CATSDGQVISDTQYF. CDR3 DNA: TGTGCCACCAGTGATGGACAGGTTATATCAGATACGCAGTATTTT. The chain couples TRBV24-1 to TRBJ2-3; 7 positions agree with TRBD1. The CDR3 length is 15 residues. After removal of 3 bases from V and 4 bases from J, the junction contained 6 bases not matched to a gene. From germline, CDR1 is KGHDR and CDR2 SFDVKD.